What follows are 26 T cell receptor beta chains derived from one specimen sequenced in a study of shared clonotypes between healthy human individuals. Sequencing used immunoSEQ multiplex PCR; TCRdb keeps in-frame clones, though not all of them. The repertoire has about 2 million clones, roughly 94% of them found once; the top ten carry roughly 0.13%. The sequencing input was naive CD4+ T cells sorted from blood. Subset noted: CD45RA+ positively selected. Source of these receptors: a man younger than 35 in good health.

The rearrangement uses TRBV11-2 and TRBJ2-7, with 7 bases fitting TRBD2. The CDR3 has 17 amino acids. Germline CDR1 and CDR2: SGHAT and FQNNGV. V gave up 0 bases and J gave up 3 bases; unmatched junction bases: 11. The CDR3: CASSLDGWRGSNYEQYF. CDR3 coding DNA: TGTGCCAGCAGCTTAGATGGATGGCGGGGGTCTAACTACGAGCAGTACTTC.

The chain links TRBV6-1 to TRBJ1-3; unclear D gene. CDR1 is MNHNS, CDR2 SASEGT, per germline. The CDR3 is made up of 16 amino acids. V dropped 3 bases and J dropped 4 bases, with 16 bases sitting between them. CDR3 nucleotide sequence: TGTGCCAGCAGTGATAAGGCAGTCCGAGGGGGAAACACCATATATTTT. Protein: CASSDKAVRGGNTIYF.

A note on this clone: A read error may produce the germline difference seen at one junction end. Other DNA sequences in this sample translate to the same CDR3. The rearrangement links TRBV6-6 to TRBJ1-5, with D perhaps TRBD1 (6 bases). CDR3 size: 15 residues. Germline lookup yields CDR1 MNHNY and CDR2 SVGAGI (reference sequence). The CDR3 reads CASSYLQGSNQPQHF. CDR3 nucleotide sequence: TGTGCCAGCAGTTACCTGCAGGGGAGCAATCAGCCTCAGCATTTT.

The gene calls are TRBV7-8 and TRBJ1-2; possibly TRBD1 for D (6 bases). Germline lookup yields CDR1 SGHVS and CDR2 FQNEAQ. This CDR3 has 16 residues. Trimming removed 5 bases at V and 2 bases at J, with 18 bases between. The CDR3 bases are TGTGCCAGCAGCCAAAGATCAGGGGCCCTGAACTATGGCTACACCTTC. Its translation: CASSQRSGALNYGYTF. Supplemented by reference TRBV7-8 and TRBJ1-2, the full variable domain reads GAGVSQSPRYKVAKRGQDVALRCDPISGHVSLFWYQQALGQGPEFLTYFQNEAQLDKSGLPSDRFFAERPEGSVSTLKIQRTQQEDSAVYLCASSQRSGALNYGYTFGSGTRLTVV.

Worth noting for this clone: The sample carries other DNA sequences with the same CDR3. The rearrangement links TRBV5-1 to TRBJ2-5; 7 bases line up with TRBD2. In germline, CDR1 is SGHRS, CDR2 YFSETQ. There are 14 residues in the CDR3. J was trimmed by 1 base and V by 0 bases; bases with no gene match: 0. The CDR3: CASSLAGGQETQYF. The CDR3 bases are TGCGCCAGCAGCTTGGCGGGGGGCCAAGAGACCCAGTACTTC.

The chain carries TRBV4-3 and TRBJ1-1; D is uncertain. Germline V gene sequence: CDR1 LGHNA, CDR2 YSLEER. The CDR3 consists of 16 residues. The V and J ends lost 3 bases and 0 bases respectively, with 14 bases between them. The CDR3 DNA reads as TGCGCCAGCAGCCATGGGGTCGAGGTGATGAACACTGAAGCTTTCTTT. Amino acids: CASSHGVEVMNTEAFF.

The V gene is TRBV20-1, the J gene TRBJ1-2; tentatively, D is TRBD1 (5 bases). Trimming left V 2 bases short and J 8 bases short, with 6 bases between. The germline CDR1 and CDR2 sequences are DFQATT and SNEGSKA (reference sequence). This CDR3 region has 10 residues. The CDR3 DNA sequence: TGCAGTGCTAGATGGGACGGCTACACCTTC. Its translation: CSARWDGYTF.

The V gene is TRBV30, the J gene TRBJ1-5, with 8 nucleotides matching TRBD1. The V gene's germline CDR1 is GTSNPN and CDR2 SVGIG (reference sequence). V was clipped by 1 base and J by 7 bases; unmatched bases: 3. The CDR3 is 13 amino acids. Here the CDR3 DNA reads TGTGCCTGGAGTGGGACAGGGCAACAGCCCCAGCATTTT. It translates to CAWSGTGQQPQHF.

The chain is built from TRBV2 and TRBJ1-4; no clear D gene. The CDR3 runs to 14 residues. CDR1 and CDR2 from the germline V gene are SNHLY and FYNNEI. The germline V and J ends were trimmed by 6 bases and 8 bases, with 16 bases remaining between them. The CDR3 here is CASRTAGLSEKLFF. As DNA, the CDR3 is TGTGCCAGCAGGACCGCCGGGTTATCGGAAAAACTGTTTTTT.

J is TRBJ2-1 and V is TRBV7-9; 7 bases match TRBD2. The length of the CDR3 is 15 residues. CDR1 is SEHNR and CDR2 is FQNEAQ in the germline V gene (reference sequence). V lost 5 bases to trimming and J lost 2 bases; unmatched junction nucleotides: 6. The CDR3 DNA is TGTGCCAGCAGCCCTACGGGGGGACCCTACAATGAGCAGTTCTTC. Translation: CASSPTGGPYNEQFF.

J is TRBJ2-5 and V is TRBV27, with TRBD2 matching 8 bases. The CDR3 has 14 amino acids. The V and J ends lost 6 bases and 5 bases, in that order; junction bases with no gene match: 8. In germline, CDR1 is MNHEY, CDR2 SMNVEV (reference sequence). The CDR3, as DNA: TGTGCCAGCAGCTACGGGGGGGCTCGGGAGACCCAGTACTTC. It encodes CASSYGGARETQYF.

This clone was recorded once. The V gene is TRBV11-2, the J gene TRBJ2-3, with D hard to call. The V gene's germline CDR1 is SGHAT and CDR2 FQNNGV. The CDR3 consists of 13 residues. The V end lost 5 bases, the J end lost 4 bases, and 10 bases lay between the germline ends. The CDR3 nucleotides read TGTGCCAGCAGCCTGATTGTAGCAGATACGCAGTATTTT. Its protein product is CASSLIVADTQYF.

This clone has only one observation. The chain couples TRBV6-1 to TRBJ1-4; D uncertain. The CDR3 loop spans 14 amino acids. Trimming pared 6 bases from V and 7 bases from J, leaving 15 bases between. Per germline, CDR1 MNHNS and CDR2 SASEGT. This CDR3 reads CASSASLKAEKLFF. CDR3 DNA: TGTGCCAGCAGCGCCTCCCTAAAAGCTGAAAAACTGTTTTTT.

The CDR3, as DNA: TGTGCCTGGAACAGGTGGGATAATTCACCCCTCCACTTT. This gives the protein CAWNRWDNSPLHF. This chain uses TRBV30 with TRBJ1-6, with D possibly being TRBD1 (5 bases). CDR3 length: 13 residues. CDR1 is GTSNPN and CDR2 is SVGIG in the germline V gene (reference sequence). V was clipped by 4 bases and J by 5 bases, with 9 bases between them.

This clone is a singleton in its sample. Just one base apart from a much larger clone, this may be a read error. The chain carries TRBV12-5 and TRBJ2-5; maybe TRBD2 (5 bases). From germline, CDR1 is LGHNT and CDR2 FRNRAP. This CDR3 is 11 amino acids long. V gave up 1 base and J gave up 9 bases, with 6 bases separating them. CDR3 protein: CASGLEEAQYF. For the CDR3, the DNA is TGTGCTAGTGGTTTGGAGGAGGCCCAGTACTTC.

This chain uses TRBV7-9 with TRBJ1-1; the match to TRBD1 covers 8 bases. V gave up 1 base and J gave up 3 bases; unmatched junction bases: 4. The CDR3 totals 15 residues. Per the germline V gene, CDR1 is SEHNR and CDR2 is FQNEAQ (reference sequence). The CDR3 nucleotides read TGTGCCAGCAGCTTAGGACAGGGGAGCGACACTGAAGCTTTCTTT. Its protein product is CASSLGQGSDTEAFF.

The J gene is TRBJ2-7, the V gene TRBV5-1, with D possibly being TRBD1 (6 bases). The CDR3 runs 14 residues. The V end lost 3 bases, the J end lost 3 bases, and 13 bases lay between the germline ends. Germline V gene lookup returns CDR1 SGHRS and CDR2 YFSETQ. The CDR3 DNA reads as TGCGCCAGCAGCTCGGATGCAGGGGTCTACGAGCAGTACTTC. Translated, it gives CASSSDAGVYEQYF.

This chain joins TRBV4-1 and TRBJ1-5; D possibly corresponds to TRBD1 (5 bases). Trimming cost V 6 bases and J 0 bases, with 15 bases left between them. This CDR3 comprises 16 residues. The germline V gene has CDR1 MGHRA and CDR2 YSYEKL. This CDR3 reads CASSSGQLYSNQPQHF. CDR3 in DNA: TGCGCCAGCAGTTCAGGACAACTTTATAGCAATCAGCCCCAGCATTTT.

The chain combines TRBV4-2 with TRBJ1-3; possible D gene TRBD1, 5 bases. Looked up from germline, CDR1 is LGHNA and CDR2 is YNFKEQ. V lost 1 base and J 0 bases, leaving 13 bases between the germline ends. The CDR3 has 17 amino acids. CDR3 residues: CASSQAGLLVSGNTIYF. The CDR3 DNA sequence: TGTGCCAGCAGCCAAGCGGGACTCCTGGTCTCTGGAAACACCATATATTTT.

The V call is TRBV5-6, the J call TRBJ2-1, with TRBD1 matching 10 bases. The CDR3 has 16 residues. The germline gives CDR1 SGHDT, CDR2 YYEEEE. V was clipped by 2 bases and J by 12 bases; unmatched bases: 14. CDR3 bases: TGTGCCAGCAGCTTACTACCCGGGACAGGGGACGGAGGGCAGTTCTTC. Residues: CASSLLPGTGDGGQFF.

The chain links TRBV30 to TRBJ1-1; tentatively, D is TRBD1 (5 bases). The germline V gene encodes CDR1 GTSNPN and CDR2 SVGIG (reference sequence). This CDR3 spans 14 amino acids. V dropped 4 bases and J dropped 0 bases, with 12 bases sitting between them. The CDR3 nucleotides are TGTGCCTGGAAACAGGAAAACATGAACACTGAAGCTTTCTTT. It codes for CAWKQENMNTEAFF.

To note about this clone: The same CDR3 can be traced to other DNA sequences in this sample. V is TRBV25-1 and J is TRBJ1-1; D gene uncertain. Looked up from germline, CDR1 is MGHDK and CDR2 is SYGVNS. The CDR3 spans 13 residues. Trimming took 1 base from V and 3 from J, leaving 6 bases between them. DNA for the CDR3: TGTGCCAGCAGTGAATTGGGATACACTGAAGCTTTCTTT. Translated: CASSELGYTEAFF.

The chain carries TRBV18 and TRBJ2-2; 10 nucleotides match TRBD1. The trim removed 4 bases at V and 7 bases at J, leaving 6 bases unmatched. The CDR3 is 15 residues long. Germline V gene data show CDR1 as KGHSH and CDR2 as LQKENI. The CDR3 is CASSQWTGGNGELFF. CDR3 nucleotide sequence: TGTGCCAGCTCACAATGGACAGGGGGAAACGGGGAGCTGTTTTTT.

The J gene is TRBJ1-5, the V gene TRBV30; the D is unclear. The germline CDR1 and CDR2 sequences are GTSNPN and SVGIG (reference sequence). Trimming took 0 bases from V and 4 from J, leaving 7 bases between them. The CDR3 spans 13 residues. The CDR3 sequence is CAWSVQTNQPQHF. The DNA for the CDR3 is TGTGCCTGGAGTGTGCAGACTAATCAGCCCCAGCATTTT.

This chain joins TRBV9 and TRBJ2-2; TRBD1 might be the D (5 bases). This CDR3 spans 14 amino acids. Trimming cost V 2 bases and J 4 bases, with 9 bases left between them. CDR1 and CDR2 from the germline V gene are SGDLS and YYNGEE. CDR3 region: CASSVQGITGELFF. The CDR3 nucleotides are TGTGCCAGCAGCGTCCAGGGCATCACCGGGGAGCTGTTTTTT.

The chain carries TRBV30 and TRBJ1-5; weak D call: TRBD1 (5 bases). V was pared by 4 bases and J by 7 bases, with 14 bases between. The germline CDR1 and CDR2 sequences are GTSNPN and SVGIG (reference sequence). The CDR3 extends over 13 amino acids. CDR3 in DNA: TGTGCCTGGAACGGGGCCAAGGGGCAGCCCCAGCATTTT. Amino acid sequence: CAWNGAKGQPQHF.